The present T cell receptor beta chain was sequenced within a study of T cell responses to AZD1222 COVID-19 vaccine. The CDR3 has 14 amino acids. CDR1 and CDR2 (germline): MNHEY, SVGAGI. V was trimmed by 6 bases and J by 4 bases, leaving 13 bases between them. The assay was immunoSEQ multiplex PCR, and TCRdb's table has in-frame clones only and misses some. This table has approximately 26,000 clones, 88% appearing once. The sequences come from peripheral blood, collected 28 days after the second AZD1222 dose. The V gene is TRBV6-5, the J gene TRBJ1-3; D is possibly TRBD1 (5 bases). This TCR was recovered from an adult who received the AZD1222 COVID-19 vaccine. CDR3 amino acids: CASSRDFAGNTIYF. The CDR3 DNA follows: TGTGCCAGCAGCAGGGACTTCGCCGGAAACACCATATATTTT.